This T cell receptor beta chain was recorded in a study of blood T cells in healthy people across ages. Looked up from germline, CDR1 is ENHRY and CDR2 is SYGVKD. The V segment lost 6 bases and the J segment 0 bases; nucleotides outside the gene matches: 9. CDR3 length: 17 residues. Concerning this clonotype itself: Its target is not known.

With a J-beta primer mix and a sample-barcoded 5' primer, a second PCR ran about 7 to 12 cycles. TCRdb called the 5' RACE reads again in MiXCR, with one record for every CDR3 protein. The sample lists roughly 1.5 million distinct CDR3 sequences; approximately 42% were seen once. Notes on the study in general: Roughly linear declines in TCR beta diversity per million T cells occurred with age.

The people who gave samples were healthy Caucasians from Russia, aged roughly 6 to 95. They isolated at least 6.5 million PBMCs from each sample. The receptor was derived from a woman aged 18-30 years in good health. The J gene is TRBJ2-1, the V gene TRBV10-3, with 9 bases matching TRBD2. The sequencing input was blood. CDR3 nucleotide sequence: TGTGCCATCAGCTCTAGCGGGGATTTTAGCTCCTACAATGAGCAGTTCTTC. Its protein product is CAISSSGDFSSYNEQFF.